The 19 T cell receptor beta chains in this list originate from one sample, sequenced in a study of T cells in Graves' hyperthyroidism and ophthalmopathy. TCR beta CDR3 region amplification was performed from RNA transcripts. Carried out on the TCR CDR3, a first-round RT-PCR used the HTBI primer set. TCRdb analysed the multiplex PCR reads with MiXCR anew, one entry per CDR3 protein. The repertoire includes fewer than 900,000 distinct CDR3 sequences, approximately 19% of them detected once, and roughly 17% sits in the top ten. The specimen was blood. Every receptor here comes from a woman aged 45-59 years with Graves' hyperthyroidism that later progressed to Graves' ophthalmopathy.

This clonotype showed up just a few times. This chain links TRBV20-1 with TRBJ2-5; D is perhaps TRBD1 or TRBD2 (6 bases each). V was trimmed by 4 bases and J by 4 bases, leaving 16 bases between them. Germline CDR1 reads DFQATT; CDR2 reads SNEGSKA (reference sequence). The CDR3 loop spans 14 amino acids. This CDR3 reads CSAMSGARGETQYF. The CDR3 region has the DNA TGCAGTGCTATGTCGGGGGCGCGAGGAGAGACCCAGTACTTC.

This chain joins TRBV11-3 and TRBJ2-6; 9 bases match TRBD1. The CDR3 length is 17 residues. Germline values: CDR1 SGHNT, CDR2 YENEEA. V was pared by 0 bases and J by 2 bases, with 2 bases of the junction left unmatched. The CDR3 DNA reads TGTGCCAGCAGCTTAGAAACAGGGGGCGCTGGGGCCAACGTCCTGACTTTC. Amino acid sequence: CASSLETGGAGANVLTF. Supplemented by reference TRBV11-3 and TRBJ2-6, the full variable domain reads EAGVVQSPRYKIIEKKQPVAFWCNPISGHNTLYWYLQNLGQGPELLIRYENEEAVDDSQLPKDRFSAERLKGVDSTLKIQPAELGDSAVYLCASSLETGGAGANVLTFGAGSRLTVL.

This clonotype turned up a few times. The chain joins TRBV5-1 to TRBJ1-5; TRBD1 matches at 8 bases. The CDR3 is made up of 20 amino acids. V was clipped by 0 bases and J by 2 bases; unmatched bases: 16. The V gene's germline CDR1 is SGHRS and CDR2 YFSETQ. The CDR3 spells CASSLEARTGRYGGNQPQHF. In nucleotides, the CDR3 is TGCGCCAGCAGCTTGGAGGCCAGGACAGGGAGGTACGGAGGCAATCAGCCCCAGCATTTT. Looking up the rest from reference TRBV5-1 and TRBJ1-5 gives the full variable domain: KAGVTQTPRYLIKTRGQQVTLSCSPISGHRSVSWYQQTPGQGLQFLFEYFSETQRNKGNFPGRFSGRQFSNSRSEMNVSTLELGDSALYLCASSLEARTGRYGGNQPQHFGDGTRLSIL.

V usage is TRBV19 and J usage is TRBJ2-1; TRBD2 agrees at 8 bases. V shed 3 bases, J shed 6 bases, and the junction held 16 bases outside the gene matches. The CDR3 extends over 18 amino acids. From germline, CDR1 is LNHDA and CDR2 SQIVND (reference sequence). CDR3 DNA sequence: TGTGCCAGTAGTATTGAAACCCAGCGGGGGCGTCAAGGCAATGAGCAGTTCTTC. The encoded protein is CASSIETQRGRQGNEQFF.

This clonotype appeared many times. The CDR3 DNA follows: TGTGCCAGCAGCCAAGAAAACGGAGCGCAGTATTTT. Protein product: CASSQENGAQYF. The chain employs TRBV4-2 and TRBJ2-3, with no clear D. The V and J ends lost 0 bases and 10 bases respectively, with 8 bases between them. Germline V gene lookup returns CDR1 LGHNA and CDR2 YNFKEQ. This CDR3 has 12 residues.

As for this clonotype: A much larger clone differs by one base, so this may be a read error. Because it lacks the conserved phenylalanine or tryptophan at the end, this CDR3 is likely a read error. V usage is TRBV27 and J usage is TRBJ1-5; D perhaps matches TRBD1 (5 bases). Trimming shortened V by 6 bases and J by 0 bases, and 12 bases separated the two germline ends. This CDR3 region has 15 residues. Germline V CDR1 and CDR2: MNHEY, SMNVEV (reference sequence). The DNA for the CDR3 is TGTGCCAGCAGGCGGGACGCAATTAGCAATCAGCCCCAGCATTCT. As protein: CASRRDAISNQPQHS.

This clonotype has at least ten counts. The chain couples TRBV6-1 to TRBJ1-1; 7 nucleotides line up with TRBD1. CDR1 is MNHNS, CDR2 SASEGT, per germline. The V gene end was trimmed by 6 bases and the J gene end by 10 bases; junction bases not matched to a gene: 8. This CDR3 has 12 residues. For the CDR3, the DNA is TGTGCCAGCAGAGGGGCCGACAGGGCAGCTTTCTTT. This gives the protein CASRGADRAAFF.

The chain has TRBV10-3 and TRBJ1-1, with D perhaps matching TRBD1 (6 bases). The CDR3 has 14 amino acids. Trimming removed 0 bases at V and 7 bases at J, with 12 bases between. Germline V CDR1 and CDR2: ENHRY, SYGVKD. CDR3 protein: CAISESGGAYEAFF. CDR3 nucleotide sequence: TGTGCCATCAGTGAGTCGGGGGGGGCCTATGAAGCTTTCTTT.

In its sample, this clonotype was seen a few times. The rearrangement joins TRBV20-1 to TRBJ1-2; tentative D call: TRBD1 (6 bases). Germline CDR1 and CDR2: DFQATT and SNEGSKA (reference sequence). V was clipped by 3 bases and J by 5 bases, with 19 bases between them. The CDR3 sequence is 15 residues long. CDR3 residues: CSASWELGQPYGYTF. CDR3 nucleotides: TGCAGTGCTAGCTGGGAGTTGGGACAACCTTATGGCTACACCTTC.

The genes are TRBV29-1 and TRBJ1-4; 12 positions agree with TRBD1. The CDR3 length is 15 residues. Germline CDR1 reads SQVTM; CDR2 reads ANQGSEA. V was clipped by 7 bases and J by 3 bases; unmatched bases: 6. The CDR3 nucleotides are TGCAGCGCATCGGGGACAGGGGGCTCTAATGAAAAACTGTTTTTT. Protein product: CSASGTGGSNEKLFF.

V and J are TRBV18 and TRBJ2-3; 9 bases fit TRBD2. This CDR3 is 17 amino acids long. Germline CDR1 is KGHSH and CDR2 is LQKENI. V was pared by 3 bases and J by 1 base, with 8 bases of the junction left unmatched. The CDR3 sequence: CASSPFSGGPGTDTQYF. CDR3 nucleotides: TGTGCCAGCTCACCGTTTAGCGGGGGACCGGGCACAGATACGCAGTATTTT.

This clonotype has only a few counts. The chain recombines TRBV15 with TRBJ1-1, with a tentative D call TRBD1 (6 bases). V lost 6 bases to trimming and J lost 6 bases, with 14 bases between them. Germline CDR1 is LNHNV and CDR2 is YYDKDF (reference sequence). CDR3 size: 13 residues. CDR3 DNA: TGTGCCACCAGAGGGAGGGGGGAGGCTGAAGCTTTCTTT. Its translation: CATRGRGEAEAFF.

This clonotype was detected ten times or more. This CDR3 reads CASGLVSGIGYTF. DNA of the CDR3: TGTGCTAGTGGTTTGGTCAGCGGGATCGGCTACACCTTC. The rearrangement joins TRBV12-5 to TRBJ1-2; no clear D. The CDR3 is 13 amino acids. The germline CDR1 and CDR2 sequences are LGHNT and FRNRAP. V was cut by 0 bases and J by 8 bases, with 10 bases left in between.

As to this clonotype: A much more abundant neighbour one base away suggests this may be a read error. J is TRBJ1-5 and V is TRBV24-1; 7 bases agree with TRBD1. Germline CDR1 reads KGHDR; CDR2 reads SFDVKD. CDR3 length equals 14 residues. With 4 bases clipped from V and 3 bases from J, the junction kept 2 bases outside the gene matches. In DNA, the CDR3 is TGTGCCACCAGTGAGGGACAGTTCAATCAGCCCCAGCATTTT. It encodes CATSEGQFNQPQHF.

This clonotype has ten or more counts. V gene TRBV7-9 combines with J gene TRBJ2-7, with 9 nucleotides matching TRBD1. V was clipped by 4 bases and J by 4 bases; unmatched bases: 11. The CDR3 covers 16 residues. Germline lookup yields CDR1 SEHNR and CDR2 FQNEAQ (reference sequence). The CDR3: CASSSPPGQGEYEQYF. DNA for the CDR3: TGTGCCAGCAGCTCCCCCCCGGGACAGGGAGAATACGAGCAGTACTTC. Variable domain in full (rest from reference TRBV7-9 and TRBJ2-7): DTGVSQNPRHKITKRGQNVTFRCDPISEHNRLYWYRQTLGQGPEFLTYFQNEAQLEKSRLLSDRFSAERPKGSFSTLEIQRTEQGDSAMYLCASSSPPGQGEYEQYFGPGTRLTVT.

CDR3 region: CASSLSGQGALSLAFF. The CDR3, as DNA: TGCGCCAGCAGCTTGTCTGGACAGGGGGCGTTAAGCCTAGCTTTCTTT. The genes are TRBV5-1 and TRBJ1-1; 11 bases match TRBD1. With V trimmed by 1 base and J by 10 bases, 12 bases remained unmatched. Per the germline V gene, CDR1 is SGHRS and CDR2 is YFSETQ. This CDR3 is 16 amino acids long.

This clonotype was counted at least ten times. The rearrangement links TRBV20-1 to TRBJ1-5, with TRBD1 matching over 8 bases. Losses at the gene ends were 0 bases for V and 5 bases for J; bases not matched to a gene: 9. This CDR3 comprises 16 residues. Germline CDR1 reads DFQATT; CDR2 reads SNEGSKA (reference sequence). CDR3 coding DNA: TGCAGTGCTAGAGATGCCGGGGCAGGGGGCGATCAGCCCCAGCATTTT. Translated, it gives CSARDAGAGGDQPQHF.

This clonotype was recorded a few times. The chain employs TRBV14 and TRBJ2-2; D uncertain. CDR3 length equals 16 residues. Germline assignment: CDR1 SGHDN and CDR2 FVKESK. V lost 3 bases and J lost 3, with 14 bases in between. The CDR3 loop is CASSHLLDGYTGELFF. The CDR3 coding sequence is TGTGCCAGCAGCCACCTCCTAGACGGATACACCGGGGAGCTGTTTTTT.

V gene TRBV9 combines with J gene TRBJ1-5; D uncertain. Trimming left V 0 bases short and J 4 bases short, with 5 bases between. Germline V gene sequence: CDR1 SGDLS, CDR2 YYNGEE. CDR3 size: 13 residues. CDR3 amino acids: CASSVGLNQPQHF. The CDR3 DNA reads TGTGCCAGCAGCGTAGGGTTGAATCAGCCCCAGCATTTT.